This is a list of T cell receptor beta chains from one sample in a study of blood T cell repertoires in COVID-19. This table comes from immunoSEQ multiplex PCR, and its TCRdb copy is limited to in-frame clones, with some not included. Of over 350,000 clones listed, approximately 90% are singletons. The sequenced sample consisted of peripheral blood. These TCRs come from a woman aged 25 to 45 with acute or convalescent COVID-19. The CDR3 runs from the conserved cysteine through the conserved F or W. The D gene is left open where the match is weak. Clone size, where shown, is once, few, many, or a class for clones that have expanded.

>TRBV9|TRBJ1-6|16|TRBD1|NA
TGTGCCAGCAGCGTAGAGGGACAGGCGGGAAATTCACCCCTCCACTTT
CASSVEGQAGNSPLHF
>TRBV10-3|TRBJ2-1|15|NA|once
TGTGCCATCTCTCGTTTACGTGACAGTAACAATGAGCAGTTCTTC
CAISRLRDSNNEQFF
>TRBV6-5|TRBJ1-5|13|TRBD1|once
TGTGCCAGCAGGGGACAGGTCGGATTGCCCCAGCATTTT
CASRGQVGLPQHF
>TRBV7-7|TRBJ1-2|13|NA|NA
TGTGCCAGCAGCTTAAATCAGGAAAGCGGCTACACCTTC
CASSLNQESGYTF
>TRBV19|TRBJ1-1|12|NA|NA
TGTGCCAGTAGCGAGTTGGGGGCCGAGGCTTTCTTT
CASSELGAEAFF
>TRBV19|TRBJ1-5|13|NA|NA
TGTGCCAGTAGTATAACGGGATTCCAGCCCCAGCATTTT
CASSITGFQPQHF
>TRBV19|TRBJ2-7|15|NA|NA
TGTGCCAGTAGTATCGCGACAACCCAGGGGTACGAGCAGTACTTC
CASSIATTQGYEQYF
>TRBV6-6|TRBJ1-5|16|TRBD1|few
TGTGCCAGCAGGGATAGGACAGGGGTTATCAATCAGCCCCAGCATTTT
CASRDRTGVINQPQHF
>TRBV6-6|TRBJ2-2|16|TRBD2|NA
TGTGCCACACGGACTAGCGGGGCCCGCGGCACCGGGGAGCTGTTTTTT
CATRTSGARGTGELFF
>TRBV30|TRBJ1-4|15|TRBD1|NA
TGTGCCTGGAGTGTAGATAGGGGGCGGGTTGAAAAACTGTTTTTT
CAWSVDRGRVEKLFF
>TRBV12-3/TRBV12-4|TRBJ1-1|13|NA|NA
TGTGCCAGCAGTTTAGCAGGGGGCACTGAAGCTTTCTTT
CASSLAGGTEAFF
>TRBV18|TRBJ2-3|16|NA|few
TGTGCCAGCTCGCGACTAGTTCTGGACAGCACAGATACGCAGTATTTT
CASSRLVLDSTDTQYF
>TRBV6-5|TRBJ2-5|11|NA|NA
TGTGCCAGCAATACGGAGGAGACCCAGTACTTC
CASNTEETQYF
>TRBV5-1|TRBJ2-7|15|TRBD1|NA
TGCGCCAGCAGCTTCAGAACAGGGGGCTCCTACGAGCAGTACTTC
CASSFRTGGSYEQYF
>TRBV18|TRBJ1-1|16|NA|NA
TGTGCCAGCTCACCATGGAGTGGGGGGTTCGACACTGAAGCTTTCTTT
CASSPWSGGFDTEAFF
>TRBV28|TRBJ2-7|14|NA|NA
TGTGCCAGCAGGCATAAAATAGACAGGGAGGATTCATACTTC
CASRHKIDREDSYF
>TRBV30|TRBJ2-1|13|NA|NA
TGTGCCTGGAGAGGGCGGCGGGTCAATGAGCAGTTCTTC
CAWRGRRVNEQFF
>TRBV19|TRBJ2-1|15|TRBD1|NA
TGTGCCAGTAGTACGGGACAGAGCTCCTACAATGAGCAGTTCTTC
CASSTGQSSYNEQFF
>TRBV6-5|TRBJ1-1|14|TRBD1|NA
TGTGCCAGCAGTTACTCAGCAGGGGGTACTGAAGCTTTCTTT
CASSYSAGGTEAFF
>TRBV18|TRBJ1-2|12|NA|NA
TGTGCCAGCTCACCATATAACTATGGCTACACCTTC
CASSPYNYGYTF
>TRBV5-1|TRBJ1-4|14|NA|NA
TGCGCCAGCAGCTTGGTGCGCAGGGAGGACGGACTGTTTTTT
CASSLVRREDGLFF
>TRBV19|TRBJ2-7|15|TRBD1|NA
TGTGCCAGTAGCCTTGTTGGGACAGGAACCTACGAGCAGTACTTC
CASSLVGTGTYEQYF
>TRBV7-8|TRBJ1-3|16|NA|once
TGTGCCAGCAGCTTAAGTTCCTGGAGCTCTGGAAACACCATATATTTT
CASSLSSWSSGNTIYF
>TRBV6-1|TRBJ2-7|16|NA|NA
TGTGCCAGCAGTGGGGGGGGGCCGCTACACTCCTACGAGCAGTACTTC
CASSGGGPLHSYEQYF
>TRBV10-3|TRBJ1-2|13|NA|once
TGTGCCATCAGTGAGATGGACAAGTATGGCTACACCTTC
CAISEMDKYGYTF
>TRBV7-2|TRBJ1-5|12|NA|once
TGTGCCAGCAGCCCAGGGCGACAGCCCCAGCATTTT
CASSPGRQPQHF
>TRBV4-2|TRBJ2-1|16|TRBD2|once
TGTGCCAGCAGCCACGGACTAGCGGGGATAAATAATGAGCAGTTCTTC
CASSHGLAGINNEQFF
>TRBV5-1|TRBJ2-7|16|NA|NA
TGCGCCAGCAGCTTGGCGGGCGGCAGGGCGGCCTACGAGCAGTACTTC
CASSLAGGRAAYEQYF
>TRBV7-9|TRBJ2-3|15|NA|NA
TGTGCCAGCAGCATCGACAACCCCCGGACAGATACGCAGTATTTT
CASSIDNPRTDTQYF
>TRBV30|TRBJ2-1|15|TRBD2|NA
TGTGCCTGGAGTCGGAGCGGGGGCTCCTACAATGAGCAGTTCTTC
CAWSRSGGSYNEQFF
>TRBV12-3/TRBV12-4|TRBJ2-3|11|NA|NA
TGTGCCAGCAGCCACTCGGATACGCAGTATTTT
CASSHSDTQYF
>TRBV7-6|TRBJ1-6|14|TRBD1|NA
TGTGCCAGCAGTGGACAGGGACGGGATTCACCCCTCCACTTT
CASSGQGRDSPLHF
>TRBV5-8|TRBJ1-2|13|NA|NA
TGTGCCAGCAGCCTTCCGTTTCGGTATGGCTACACCTTC
CASSLPFRYGYTF
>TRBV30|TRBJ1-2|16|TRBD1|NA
TGTGCCTTACTCACCGCGGACAGGGGGCGATCTAATGGCTACACCTTC
CALLTADRGRSNGYTF
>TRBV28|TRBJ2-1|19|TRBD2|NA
TGTGCCAGCACTCCCGTGGGACTAGCGGGTGTTAACTCCTACAATGAGCAGTTCTTC
CASTPVGLAGVNSYNEQFF
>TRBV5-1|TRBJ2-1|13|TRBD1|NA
TGCGCCAGCAGCTTGGGACAGGGGAATGAGCAGTTCTTC
CASSLGQGNEQFF
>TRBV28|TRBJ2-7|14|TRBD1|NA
TGTGCCAGCAGGTCACAGGGGAGTCGGGGCGAGCAGTACTTC
CASRSQGSRGEQYF